Listed here are 16 T cell receptor beta chains from one sample, sequenced in a study of cytomegalovirus exposure and HLA in healthy donors. The PCR made use of 60 Vbeta and 13 Jbeta primers. The table came from immunoSEQ multiplex PCR; TCRdb's copy has only in-frame clones and leaves some out. Here the sample spans some 150,000 clones, roughly 79% being singletons. Sequencing was done on a sample of PBMCs. The receptors shown here come from a woman aged 40 to 55 in good health and CMV-seronegative.

V and J are TRBV4-2 and TRBJ2-4, with 7 bases fitting TRBD1. This CDR3 is built from 17 residues. Germline CDR1 is LGHNA and CDR2 is YNFKEQ. V dropped 3 bases and J dropped 3; count of bases not matched to a gene: 11. CDR3 residues: CASSQSTPGGYKNIQYF. DNA for the CDR3: TGTGCCAGCAGCCAGTCGACCCCAGGGGGATACAAAAACATTCAGTACTTC.

CDR3 sequence: CASSLFGGRGRDGYTF. As DNA, the CDR3 is TGTGCCAGCAGTTTATTTGGGGGCAGGGGGCGCGATGGCTACACCTTC. The chain couples TRBV27 to TRBJ1-2, with 8 nucleotides matching TRBD1. The CDR3 totals 16 residues. With V trimmed by 1 base and J by 6 bases, 10 bases remained unmatched. From germline, CDR1 is MNHEY and CDR2 SMNVEV (reference sequence).

This clone was picked up one time. The chain is built from TRBV7-9 and TRBJ1-1; 7 nucleotides match TRBD1. After removal of 7 bases from V and 0 bases from J, the junction contained 2 bases not matched to a gene. CDR3 length equals 13 residues. CDR1 and CDR2 (germline): SEHNR, FQNEAQ (reference sequence). For the CDR3, the DNA is TGTGCCAGCACCGACAGGGTGAACACTGAAGCTTTCTTT. It codes for CASTDRVNTEAFF.

The chain recombines TRBV14 with TRBJ1-1; 9 bases match TRBD1. Looked up from germline, CDR1 is SGHDN and CDR2 is FVKESK. This CDR3 contains 20 residues. The V and J ends lost 1 base and 2 bases, in that order; junction bases with no gene match: 17. Here the CDR3 DNA reads TGTGCCAGCAGCCAAGGATACGGGACAGGGTTTAAATTTTTCAACACTGAAGCTTTCTTT. Its protein product is CASSQGYGTGFKFFNTEAFF.

This chain uses TRBV2 with TRBJ1-1, with TRBD1 matching 7 bases. Germline CDR1 SNHLY, CDR2 FYNNEI. After removal of 7 bases from V and 1 base from J, the junction contained 9 bases not matched to a gene. The CDR3 runs to 15 residues. The CDR3: CASNIPGQKNTEAFF. The DNA for the CDR3 is TGTGCCAGCAATATCCCGGGACAGAAGAACACTGAAGCTTTCTTT.

This clone was seen once. This chain connects TRBV20-1 to TRBJ2-7; D gene ambiguous. Germline values: CDR1 DFQATT, CDR2 SNEGSKA (reference sequence). The V gene lost 0 bases and the J gene lost 3 bases, with 3 bases spanning the gap. This CDR3 is built from 11 residues. The CDR3 DNA reads TGCAGTGCTAGAGACCACTACGAGCAGTACTTC. This gives the protein CSARDHYEQYF.

This clone was observed a few times. This chain joins TRBV19 and TRBJ1-5, with D tentatively TRBD1 (6 bases). CDR1 is LNHDA, CDR2 SQIVND, per germline (reference sequence). V was pared by 8 bases and J by 0 bases, with 23 bases between. There are 18 residues in the CDR3. CDR3 loop: CASSRRDTNAYSNQPQHF. CDR3 in DNA: TGTGCCAGTTCCAGACGGGACACCAATGCTTATAGCAATCAGCCCCAGCATTTT.

This clone came up once. V usage is TRBV7-2 and J usage is TRBJ1-2; TRBD1 matches at 9 bases. Unmatched junction bases numbered 3, after V lost 4 bases and J lost 0 bases. Germline V gene data show CDR1 as SGHTA and CDR2 as FQGNSA. This CDR3 contains 15 residues. The CDR3 region has the DNA TGTGCCAGCAGCTCGGGACAGGGAACTAACTATGGCTACACCTTC. It yields the protein CASSSGQGTNYGYTF.

On this clone: Relative to the germline gene, one junction end is altered; a read error may explain this. The chain employs TRBV7-7 and TRBJ2-1, with D possibly TRBD2 on 6 matching bases. The CDR3 extends over 15 amino acids. The germline CDR1 and CDR2 sequences are SSHAT and FNYEAQ (reference sequence). The CDR3 coding sequence is TGTGCTAGCAGCCCTAACACGGGACTCTACAATGAGCAGTTCTTC. Translation: CASSPNTGLYNEQFF. Full variable domain (outside the CDR3, taken from reference TRBV7-7 and TRBJ2-1): GAGVSQSPRYKVTKRGQDVTLRCDPISSHATLYWYQQALGQGPEFLTYFNYEAQPDKSGLPSDRFSAERPEGSISTLTIQRTEQRDSAMYRCASSPNTGLYNEQFFGPGTRLTVL.

This chain joins TRBV28 and TRBJ2-3; tentative D call: TRBD2 (7 bases). This CDR3 spans 17 amino acids. The V gene lost 6 bases and the J gene lost 0 bases, with 19 bases spanning the gap. From germline, CDR1 is MDHEN and CDR2 SYDVKM. The DNA for the CDR3 is TGTGCCAGCAGCTTGGCCGGGGGGCCGGCTAGCACAGATACGCAGTATTTT. Translated, it gives CASSLAGGPASTDTQYF.

The chain uses TRBV7-9 and TRBJ2-7; 7 bases are a match to TRBD1. This CDR3 comprises 15 residues. Trimming took 1 base from V and 3 from J; bases not matched to a gene: 6. CDR1 is SEHNR and CDR2 is FQNEAQ in the germline V gene (reference sequence). CDR3 sequence (DNA): TGTGCCAGCAGCTTAGAAGGGGACAGTTTCTACGAGCAGTACTTC. Translated, it gives CASSLEGDSFYEQYF.

The chain links TRBV18 to TRBJ1-1; 7 bases are shared with TRBD1. CDR1 is KGHSH and CDR2 is LQKENI in the germline V gene. The CDR3 is 14 residues long. Trimming removed 3 bases from V and 1 base from J; junction bases left unmatched: 2. The CDR3 DNA is TGTGCCAGCTCACCGGACAGGACGAACACTGAAGCTTTCTTT. The encoded protein is CASSPDRTNTEAFF.

This chain connects TRBV14 to TRBJ2-6; D is undetermined. The CDR3 runs to 15 residues. Trimming took off 3 bases at V and 2 bases at J, with 8 bases between the two ends. Germline assignment: CDR1 SGHDN and CDR2 FVKESK. As DNA, the CDR3 is TGTGCCAGCAGCCACAGGTTGCCTGGGGCCAACGTCCTGACTTTC. Translation gives CASSHRLPGANVLTF.

The J gene is TRBJ1-1, the V gene TRBV19; D possibly corresponds to TRBD1 (6 bases). V lost 7 bases, J lost 2 bases, and 14 bases lay in between. The length of the CDR3 is 14 residues. Looked up from germline, CDR1 is LNHDA and CDR2 is SQIVND (reference sequence). The CDR3 nucleotides read TGTGCCAGTATCAGAGGGGGTACCAACACTGAAGCTTTCTTT. As protein: CASIRGGTNTEAFF.

This clone was recorded a few times. The CDR3 loop reads CASSLGGESRRQYF. The CDR3 DNA follows: TGTGCCAGCAGCTTGGGGGGGGAGAGCCGGAGGCAGTACTTC. The genes are TRBV7-8 and TRBJ2-7, with 7 nucleotides matching TRBD2. V trimming: 3 bases; J trimming: 9 bases; junction bases outside the gene matches: 11. The CDR3 has 14 residues. The germline V gene has CDR1 SGHVS and CDR2 FQNEAQ.

The V call is TRBV9, the J call TRBJ2-3; possibly TRBD2 for D (5 bases). Trimming stripped 7 bases from V and 3 bases from J, with 9 bases between. The CDR3 covers 12 residues. The germline gives CDR1 SGDLS, CDR2 YYNGEE. The CDR3 spells CASAEGTDTQYF. In DNA form, the CDR3 reads TGTGCCAGCGCAGAGGGAACAGATACGCAGTATTTT. Supplemented by reference TRBV9 and TRBJ2-3, the full variable domain reads DSGVTQTPKHLITATGQRVTLRCSPRSGDLSVYWYQQSLDQGLQFLIQYYNGEERAKGNILERFSAQQFPDLHSELNLSSLELGDSALYFCASAEGTDTQYFGPGTRLTVL.